This TCR beta chain was recovered during a study of breast tumors, draining lymph nodes, adjacent tissues. Regarding the study as a whole: Tumors had less TCR diversity than lymph nodes, more than nontumor tissue. The data were judged consistent with most tumor T cells coming from lymph node and expanding in tumor. Tumor T cell lymph node origin was a supported hypothesis, not proven.

In its sample, this clonotype was seen many times. What it recognizes is unknown. Breast cancer patients provided tissue from their axillary draining lymph nodes. MiXCR, run by TCRdb on the multiplex PCR reads, gives a single entry per CDR3 protein. The table lists roughly 260,000 distinct CDR3 sequences, around 31% of them singletons, with about 1% in the top ten. There are 14 residues in the CDR3. CDR1 and CDR2 (germline): LNHDA, SQIVND (reference sequence). V shed 5 bases and J 9 bases; nucleotides not matched to a gene: 9. This sequence was found in a female donor with breast cancer. Some clones in this sample may be carry-over from other donors' samples. Sequencing was done on a sample of axillary lymph node tissue. V usage is TRBV19 and J usage is TRBJ2-1, with 8 bases matching TRBD2. The CDR3 spells CASSYAGGAGEQFF. The DNA of the CDR3 is TGTGCCAGTAGTTATGCGGGAGGAGCGGGTGAGCAGTTCTTC.